The present T cell receptor beta chain was sequenced within a study of T cell responses to AZD1222 COVID-19 vaccine. This clone was seen a single time. CDR1 SQVTM and CDR2 ANQGSEA come from the germline V gene. This CDR3 is 17 amino acids long. V was shortened by 5 bases and J by 2 bases, with 19 bases between the two germline ends. Produced via immunoSEQ multiplex PCR; TCRdb's table is partial and in-frame only. The data show under 110,000 clones, more than 70% seen once. V gene TRBV29-1 combines with J gene TRBJ2-6, with D perhaps given as TRBD1 or TRBD2 (6 bases each). This sequence was found in an adult in good health. Sequencing used peripheral blood, obtained on day 0 of AZD1222 vaccination. CDR3 nucleotide sequence: TGCAGCGTTCGGACAGTAGGGGGGTACGCTGGGGCCAACGTCCTGACTTTC. Amino acid sequence: CSVRTVGGYAGANVLTF.